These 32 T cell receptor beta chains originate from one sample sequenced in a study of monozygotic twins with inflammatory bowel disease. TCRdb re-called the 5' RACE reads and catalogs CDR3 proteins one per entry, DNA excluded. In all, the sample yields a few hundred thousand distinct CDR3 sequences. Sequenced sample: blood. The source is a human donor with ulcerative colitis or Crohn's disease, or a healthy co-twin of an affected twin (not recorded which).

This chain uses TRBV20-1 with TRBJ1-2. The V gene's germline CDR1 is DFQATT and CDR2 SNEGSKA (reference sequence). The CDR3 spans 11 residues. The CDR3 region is CSATRDYGYTF.

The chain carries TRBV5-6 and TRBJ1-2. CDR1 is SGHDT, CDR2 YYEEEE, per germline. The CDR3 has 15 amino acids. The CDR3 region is CASSLRALANYGYTF.

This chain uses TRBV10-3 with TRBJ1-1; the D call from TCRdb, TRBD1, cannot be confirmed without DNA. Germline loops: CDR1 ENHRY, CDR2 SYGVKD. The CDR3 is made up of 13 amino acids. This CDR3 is CATSQGGNTEAFF.

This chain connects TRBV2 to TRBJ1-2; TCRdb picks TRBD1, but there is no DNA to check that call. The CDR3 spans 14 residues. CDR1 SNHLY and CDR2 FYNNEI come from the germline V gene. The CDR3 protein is CASSGPGANKGYTF.

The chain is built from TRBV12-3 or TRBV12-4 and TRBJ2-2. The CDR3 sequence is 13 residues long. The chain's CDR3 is CASSLSNTGELFF.

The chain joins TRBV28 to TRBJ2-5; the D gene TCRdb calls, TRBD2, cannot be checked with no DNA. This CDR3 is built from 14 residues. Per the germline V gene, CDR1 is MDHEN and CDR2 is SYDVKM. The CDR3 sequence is CASRTSGGLETQYF.

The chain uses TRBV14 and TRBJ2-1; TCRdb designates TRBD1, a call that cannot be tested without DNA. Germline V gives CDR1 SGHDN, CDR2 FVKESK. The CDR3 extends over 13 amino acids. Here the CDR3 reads CASSQTRPSEQFF.

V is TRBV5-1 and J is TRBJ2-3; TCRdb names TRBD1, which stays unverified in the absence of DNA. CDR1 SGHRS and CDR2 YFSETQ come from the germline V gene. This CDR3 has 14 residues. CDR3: CASSWGQGEDTQYF.

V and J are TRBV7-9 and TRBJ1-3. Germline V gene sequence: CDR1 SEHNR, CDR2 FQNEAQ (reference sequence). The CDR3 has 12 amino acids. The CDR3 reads CASFRSGNTIYF.

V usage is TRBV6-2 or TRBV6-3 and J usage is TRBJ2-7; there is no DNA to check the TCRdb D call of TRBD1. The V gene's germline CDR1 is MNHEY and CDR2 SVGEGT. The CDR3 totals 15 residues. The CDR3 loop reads CASRDRDTVSYEQYF.

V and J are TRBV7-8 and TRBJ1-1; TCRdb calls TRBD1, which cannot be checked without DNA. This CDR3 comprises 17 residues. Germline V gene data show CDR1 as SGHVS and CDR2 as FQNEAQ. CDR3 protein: CASSLATRTATNTEAFF.

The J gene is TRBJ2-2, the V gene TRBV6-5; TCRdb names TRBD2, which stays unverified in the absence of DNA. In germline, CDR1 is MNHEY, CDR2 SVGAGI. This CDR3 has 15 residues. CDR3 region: CASSWGLLNTGELFF.

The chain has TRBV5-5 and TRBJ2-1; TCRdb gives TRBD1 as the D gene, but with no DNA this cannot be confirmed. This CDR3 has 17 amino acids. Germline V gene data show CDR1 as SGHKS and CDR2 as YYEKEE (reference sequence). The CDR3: CASSGTFGQRDAVEQFF.

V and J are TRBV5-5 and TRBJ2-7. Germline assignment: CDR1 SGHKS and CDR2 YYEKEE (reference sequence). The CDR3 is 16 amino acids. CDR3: CASSARRMNDSYEQYF.

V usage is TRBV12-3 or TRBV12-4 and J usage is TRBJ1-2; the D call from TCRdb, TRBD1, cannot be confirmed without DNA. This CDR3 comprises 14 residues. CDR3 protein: CASRGDDTNYGYTF.

CDR3 in amino acids: CASSLQLSGGYTF. The chain links TRBV7-2 to TRBJ1-2; TCRdb's assignment of TRBD1 cannot be checked, as there is no DNA. The germline V gene encodes CDR1 SGHTA and CDR2 FQGNSA. This CDR3 region has 13 residues.

This CDR3 is CASSLEQGDRSPLHF. The chain joins TRBV5-1 to TRBJ1-6; TCRdb lists TRBD1, though no DNA is available to test this call. The CDR3 is 15 residues long. Germline assignment: CDR1 SGHRS and CDR2 YFSETQ.

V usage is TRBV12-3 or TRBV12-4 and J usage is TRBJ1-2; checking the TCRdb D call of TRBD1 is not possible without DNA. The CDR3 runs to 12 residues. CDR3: CASRPTGNGYTF.

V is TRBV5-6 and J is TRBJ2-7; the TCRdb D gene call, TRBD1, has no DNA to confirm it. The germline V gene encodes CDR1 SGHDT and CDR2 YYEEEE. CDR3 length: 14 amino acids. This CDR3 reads CASRNMRQGPEQYF.

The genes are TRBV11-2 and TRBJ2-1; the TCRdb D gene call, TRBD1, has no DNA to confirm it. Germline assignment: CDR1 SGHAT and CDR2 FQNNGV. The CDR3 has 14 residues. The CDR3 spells CASKQGGYSNEQFF. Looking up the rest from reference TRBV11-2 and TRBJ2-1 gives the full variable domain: EAGVAQSPRYKIIEKRQSVAFWCNPISGHATLYWYQQILGQGPKLLIQFQNNGVVDDSQLPKDRFSAERLKGVDSTLKIQPAKLEDSAVYLCASKQGGYSNEQFFGPGTRLTVL.

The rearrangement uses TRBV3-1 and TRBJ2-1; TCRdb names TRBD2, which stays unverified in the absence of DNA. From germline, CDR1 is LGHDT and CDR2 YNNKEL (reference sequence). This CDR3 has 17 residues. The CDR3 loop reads CASSQDWTSGNYNEQFF.

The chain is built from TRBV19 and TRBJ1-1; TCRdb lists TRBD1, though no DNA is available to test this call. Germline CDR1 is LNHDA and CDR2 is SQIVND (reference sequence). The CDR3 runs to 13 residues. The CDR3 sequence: CASRDRGPFEAFF.

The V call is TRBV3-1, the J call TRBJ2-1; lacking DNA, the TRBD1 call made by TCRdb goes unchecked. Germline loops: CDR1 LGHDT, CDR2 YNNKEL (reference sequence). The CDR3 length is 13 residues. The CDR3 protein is CASSQRGVNEQFF.

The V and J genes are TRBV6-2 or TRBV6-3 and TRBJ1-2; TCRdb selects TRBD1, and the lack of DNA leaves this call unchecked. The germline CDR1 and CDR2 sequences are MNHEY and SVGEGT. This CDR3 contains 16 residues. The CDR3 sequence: CASSPTTAGGAGGYTF.

The CDR3 reads CASSPTATGGGTDTQYF. The rearrangement links TRBV5-8 to TRBJ2-3; the D call from TCRdb, TRBD1, cannot be confirmed without DNA. This CDR3 has 17 amino acids. Germline CDR1 and CDR2: SGHTS and YDEGEE.

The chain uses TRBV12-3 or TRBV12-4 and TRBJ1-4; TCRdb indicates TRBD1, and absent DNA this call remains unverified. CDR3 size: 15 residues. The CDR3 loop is CASSAPGQRNEKLFF.

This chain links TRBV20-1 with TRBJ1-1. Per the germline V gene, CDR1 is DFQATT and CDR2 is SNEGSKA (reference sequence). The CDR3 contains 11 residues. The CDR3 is CSGRANTEAFF.

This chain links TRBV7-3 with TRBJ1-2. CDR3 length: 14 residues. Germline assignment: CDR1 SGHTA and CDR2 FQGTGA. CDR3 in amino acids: CASSSQAGGHGYTF.

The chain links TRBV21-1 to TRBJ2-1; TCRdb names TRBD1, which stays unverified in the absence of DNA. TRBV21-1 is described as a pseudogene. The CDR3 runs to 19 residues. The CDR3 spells CASSKERFTGGGSYNEQFF.

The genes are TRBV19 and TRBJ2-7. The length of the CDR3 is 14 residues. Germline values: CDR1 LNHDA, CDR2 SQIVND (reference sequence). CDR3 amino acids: CASSIRRIGYEQYF.

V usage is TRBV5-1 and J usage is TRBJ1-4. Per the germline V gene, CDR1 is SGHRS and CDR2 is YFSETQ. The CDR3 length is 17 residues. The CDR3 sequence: CASSLGAGLGPNEKLFF.

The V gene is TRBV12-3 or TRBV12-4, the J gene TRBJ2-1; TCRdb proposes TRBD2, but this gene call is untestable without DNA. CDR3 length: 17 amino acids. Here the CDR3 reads CASSLAIRRGGLNEQFF.